This record concerns one T cell receptor (beta chain) sequence. The specificity of this receptor is unknown. It has no much larger one-base neighbor in the sample; base qualities were not kept. This sample was included in a study of blood T cells in healthy people across ages (dated by TCRdb to about 2015). Study-wide context: In model experiments, template switching captured roughly one uniquely barcoded TCR beta cDNA molecule for every two T cells. Age-related changes in TCR beta repertoire diversity were measured in the study by deep sequencing normalized with unique cDNA molecular identifiers. The donors were divided into four age groups: young (average around 16 years), middle-aged (about 40), aged (around 59) and long-lived (around 87). To avoid experimental bias, donors of different ages were randomly spread across the sequencing lanes. For two donors (one aged 18 to 30 and one aged 80 or older), the study analyzed two additional independent replicas of 1 million unique cDNA reads from the same blood draw.

Results the study describes overall, beyond this receptor: As age increased, observed TCR beta diversity per million T cells dropped in a roughly linear way, and a significant reduction was already evident by age about 40. Because donor CMV infection status was unknown, age-related changes in expanded clonotypes were potentially confounded. Estimates of total diversity from one million sequenced T cells were regarded as lower bounds and underestimates. Observed TCR beta diversity correlated strongly with the percentage of naive T cells measured by flow cytometry. Compared with the aged group, more naive CD4+ T cells, fewer expanded clones and increased TCR diversity were shown by the long-lived group, suggesting age selection. Bulk unsorted PBMC profiling prevented conclusive comparison of naive and antigen-experienced compartments.

Library construction relied on 5' RACE. The data were produced on an Illumina HiSeq 2500. The second PCR ran for roughly 7 to 11 cycles and used a J-beta primer mix along with a sample-barcoded 5' primer. Each TCR beta cDNA molecule received a unique molecular identifier from a template-switch 5' adaptor carrying 12 random nucleotides. Each sample yielded at least 3 million CDR3-containing paired-end reads. The Mint cDNA synthesis kit, primed by a TRBC-specific oligonucleotide, was used to synthesize first-strand cDNA from all RNA. Following uracil-DNA glycosylase treatment, a first 18-cycle PCR with universal primers M1SS and BC2_uni_R was performed on all cDNA. From the authors' description of their analysis: Each sample was normalized by randomly selecting 1 million high-quality reads, each carrying a distinct molecular identifier. Reads with shared molecular identifiers were discarded instead of being binned into consensus sequences. CDR3 identification, clonotype clustering and error correction used MiTCR with a Q25 quality threshold and the strictest error-elimination algorithm. A nonparametric unseen species model using Euler transformation provided a lower-bound estimate of total TCR beta diversity. TCRdb's own reprocessing of the public reads used fastp at Q25 and MiXCR and kept productive beta chains. Merged by CDR3 protein, the rows form single entries marked with the most common genes and DNA. What appears here as the V and J calls and clone size reflects TCRdb's work, not the paper's. Counted in this sample were about 1.5 million distinct CDR3 sequences; roughly two fifths of them appeared once. Under 5% of the sample belongs to the ten largest clones.

Systemically healthy Caucasian individuals from Russia, about 38 in total and aged roughly 6 to 100 years, were included as donors. Approximately 10 milliliters of peripheral blood were collected from each donor into EDTA-treated Vacutainer tubes. Ficoll-Paque density-gradient centrifugation was used to isolate PBMCs, with at least 6.5 million per sample. Total RNA, at least 6 micrograms per sample, was extracted from PBMCs with Trizol reagent. For every donor, flow cytometry on a PBMC aliquot measured the percentage of naive CD45RAhigh/CD27high T cells. This receptor was identified in a woman younger than 30 in good health. Material: blood.

The CDR3 is CASSPTGLAGVYEQYF. The DNA sequence follows: TGTGCCAGCAGCCCCACGGGACTAGCGGGAGTCTACGAGCAGTACTTC. The chain was built from TRBV12-3 or TRBV12-4 and TRBJ2-7; the junction holds 14 bases that match TRBD2. V and J are trimmed by 6 bases and 3 bases, and the gene matches miss 7 bases of the junction. There are 16 amino acids in the CDR3, from cysteine to phenylalanine inclusive. The read is trimmed to its CDR3 DNA, 48 bases read in frame from base 1.